This T cell receptor (beta chain) was documented in a study of early T cells in non-severe SARS-CoV-2 infection. This clonotype was seen more than once but under ten times. The CDR3 consists of 16 residues. After removal of 2 bases from V and 6 bases from J, the junction contained 10 bases not matched to a gene. Germline lookup yields CDR1 SGHAT and CDR2 FQNNGV. Researchers attached unique molecular identifiers to individual cDNA molecules. MiXCR, applied by TCRdb to the 5' RACE reads, yields one record per CDR3 protein. This table has approximately 41,000 distinct CDR3 sequences, about 4.5% appearing once.

Sequencing input: whole blood. The rearrangement uses TRBV11-2 and TRBJ2-3; 8 bases agree with TRBD2. This receptor was taken from an adult who was a healthcare worker with PCR-confirmed SARS-CoV-2 infection or an uninfected control (not recorded which). CDR3 sequence reads: CASSLMSGGLRDTQYF. Here the CDR3 DNA reads TGTGCCAGCAGCTTAATGAGCGGGGGCTTAAGGGATACGCAGTATTTT.